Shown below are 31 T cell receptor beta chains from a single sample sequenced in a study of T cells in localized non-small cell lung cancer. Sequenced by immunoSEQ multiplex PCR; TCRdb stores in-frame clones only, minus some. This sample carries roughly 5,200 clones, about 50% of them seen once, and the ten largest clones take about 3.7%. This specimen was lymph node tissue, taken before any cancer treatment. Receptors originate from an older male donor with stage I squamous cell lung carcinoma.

The chain's CDR3 is CSVDGEDGGGTEAFF. The CDR3 DNA reads as TGCAGCGTGGATGGAGAGGACGGGGGAGGAACTGAAGCTTTCTTT. This chain uses TRBV29-1 with TRBJ1-1, with a weak D call TRBD1 (5 bases). The CDR3 consists of 15 residues. The germline V and J ends were trimmed by 6 bases and 5 bases, with 22 bases remaining between them. The germline V gene encodes CDR1 SQVTM and CDR2 ANQGSEA.

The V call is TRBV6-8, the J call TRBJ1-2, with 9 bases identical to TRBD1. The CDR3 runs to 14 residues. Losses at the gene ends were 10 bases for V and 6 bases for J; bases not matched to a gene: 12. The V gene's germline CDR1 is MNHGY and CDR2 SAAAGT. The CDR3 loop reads CATSGQGRRDGYTF. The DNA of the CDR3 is TGTGCCACTTCAGGACAGGGGCGCCGAGATGGCTACACCTTC.

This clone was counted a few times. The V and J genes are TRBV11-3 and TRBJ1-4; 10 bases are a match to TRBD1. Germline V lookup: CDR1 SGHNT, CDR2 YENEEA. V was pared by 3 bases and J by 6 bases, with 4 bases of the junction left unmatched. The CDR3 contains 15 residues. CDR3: CASSLDGTGDEKLFF. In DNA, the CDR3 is TGTGCCAGCAGCTTGGATGGGACAGGGGATGAAAAACTGTTTTTT. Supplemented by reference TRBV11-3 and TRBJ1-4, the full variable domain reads EAGVVQSPRYKIIEKKQPVAFWCNPISGHNTLYWYLQNLGQGPELLIRYENEEAVDDSQLPKDRFSAERLKGVDSTLKIQPAELGDSAVYLCASSLDGTGDEKLFFGSGTQLSVL.

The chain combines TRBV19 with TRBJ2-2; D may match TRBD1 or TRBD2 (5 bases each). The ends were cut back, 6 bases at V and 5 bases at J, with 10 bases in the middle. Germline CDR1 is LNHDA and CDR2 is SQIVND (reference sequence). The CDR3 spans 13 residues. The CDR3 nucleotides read TGTGCCAGTAGGGGTGGGGGAACCGGGGAGCTGTTTTTT. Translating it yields CASRGGGTGELFF.

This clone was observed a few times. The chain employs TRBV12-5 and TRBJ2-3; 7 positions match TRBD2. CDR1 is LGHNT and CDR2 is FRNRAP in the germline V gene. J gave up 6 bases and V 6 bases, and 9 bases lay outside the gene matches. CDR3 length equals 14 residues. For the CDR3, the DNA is TGTGCTAGTGGAGTAGGGGAGGGAGGGGATACGCAGTATTTT. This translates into CASGVGEGGDTQYF.

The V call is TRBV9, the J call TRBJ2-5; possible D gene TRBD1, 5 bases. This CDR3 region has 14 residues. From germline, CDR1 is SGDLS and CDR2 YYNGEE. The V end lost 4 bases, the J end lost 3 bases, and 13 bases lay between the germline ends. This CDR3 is CASSPRQGEETQYF. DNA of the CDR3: TGTGCCAGCAGCCCCCGGCAGGGCGAAGAGACCCAGTACTTC.

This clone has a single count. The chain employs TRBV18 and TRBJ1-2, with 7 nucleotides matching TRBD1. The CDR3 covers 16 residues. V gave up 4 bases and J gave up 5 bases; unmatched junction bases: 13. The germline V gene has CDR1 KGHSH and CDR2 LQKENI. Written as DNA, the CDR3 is TGTGCCAGCTCACTAGGACAGGACACATGGGAGTATGGCTACACCTTC. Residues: CASSLGQDTWEYGYTF. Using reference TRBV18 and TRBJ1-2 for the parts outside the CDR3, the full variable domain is NAGVMQNPRHLVRRRGQEARLRCSPMKGHSHVYWYRQLPEEGLKFMVYLQKENIIDESGMPKERFSAEFPKEGPSILRIQQVVRGDSAAYFCASSLGQDTWEYGYTFGSGTRLTVV.

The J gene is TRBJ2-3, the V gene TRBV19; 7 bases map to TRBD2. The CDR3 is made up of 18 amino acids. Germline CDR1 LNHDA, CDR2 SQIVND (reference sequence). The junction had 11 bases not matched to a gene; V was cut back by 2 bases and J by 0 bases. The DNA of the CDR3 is TGTGCCAGTAGTATATCGATTAGTGGGCGGGGGAGCACAGATACGCAGTATTTT. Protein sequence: CASSISISGRGSTDTQYF.

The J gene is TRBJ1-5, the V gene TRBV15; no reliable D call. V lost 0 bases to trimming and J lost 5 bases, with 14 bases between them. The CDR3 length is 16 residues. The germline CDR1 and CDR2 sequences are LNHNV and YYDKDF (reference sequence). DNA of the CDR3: TGTGCCACCAGCAGAGATTCGGGCAGAAATTATCAGCCCCAGCATTTT. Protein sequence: CATSRDSGRNYQPQHF. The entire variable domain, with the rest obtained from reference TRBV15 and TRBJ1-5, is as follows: DAMVIQNPRYQVTQFGKPVTLSCSQTLNHNVMYWYQQKSSQAPKLLFHYYDKDFNNEADTPDNFQSRRPNTSFCFLDIRSPGLGDTAMYLCATSRDSGRNYQPQHFGDGTRLSIL.

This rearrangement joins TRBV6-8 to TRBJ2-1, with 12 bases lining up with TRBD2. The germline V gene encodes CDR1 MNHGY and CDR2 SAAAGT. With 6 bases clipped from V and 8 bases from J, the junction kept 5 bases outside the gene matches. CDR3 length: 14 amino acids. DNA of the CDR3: TGTGCCAGCAGATCTGCTAGCGGGAGGGATGAGCAGTTCTTC. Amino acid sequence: CASRSASGRDEQFF.

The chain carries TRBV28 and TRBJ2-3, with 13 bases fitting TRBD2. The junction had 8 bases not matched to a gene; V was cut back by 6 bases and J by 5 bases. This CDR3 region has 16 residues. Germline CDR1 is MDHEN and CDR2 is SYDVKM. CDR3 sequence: CASSPPGLAGRDTQYF. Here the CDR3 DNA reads TGTGCCAGCAGCCCCCCGGGACTAGCGGGACGAGATACGCAGTATTTT.

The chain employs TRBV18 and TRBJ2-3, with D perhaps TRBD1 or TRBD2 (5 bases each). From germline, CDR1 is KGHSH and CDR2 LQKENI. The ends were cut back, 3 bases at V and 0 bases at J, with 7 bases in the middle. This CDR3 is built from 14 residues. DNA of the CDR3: TGTGCCAGCTCACCCGGGGCTAGCACAGATACGCAGTATTTT. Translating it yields CASSPGASTDTQYF.

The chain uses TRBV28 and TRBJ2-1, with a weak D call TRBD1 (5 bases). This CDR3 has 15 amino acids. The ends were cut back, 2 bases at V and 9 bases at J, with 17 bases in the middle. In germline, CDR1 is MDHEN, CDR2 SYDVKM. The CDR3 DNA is TGTGCCAGCAGTTTAATCGGCAGGGAAAGGGGTGAGCAGTTCTTC. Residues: CASSLIGRERGEQFF.

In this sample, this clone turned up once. CDR3 loop: CATSRDGINQPQHF. The DNA for the CDR3 is TGTGCCACCAGCAGAGATGGGATAAATCAGCCCCAGCATTTT. The chain employs TRBV15 and TRBJ1-5, with D unresolved. The V gene lost 0 bases and the J gene lost 4 bases, with 7 bases spanning the gap. CDR1 and CDR2 from the germline V gene are LNHNV and YYDKDF (reference sequence). CDR3 size: 14 residues.

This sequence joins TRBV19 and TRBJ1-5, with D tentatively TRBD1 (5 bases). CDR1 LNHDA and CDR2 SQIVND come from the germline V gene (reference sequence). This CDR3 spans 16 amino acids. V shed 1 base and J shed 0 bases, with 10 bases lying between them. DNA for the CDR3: TGTGCCAGTAGTATAGGCAGGGATCTTAGCAATCAGCCCCAGCATTTT. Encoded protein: CASSIGRDLSNQPQHF.

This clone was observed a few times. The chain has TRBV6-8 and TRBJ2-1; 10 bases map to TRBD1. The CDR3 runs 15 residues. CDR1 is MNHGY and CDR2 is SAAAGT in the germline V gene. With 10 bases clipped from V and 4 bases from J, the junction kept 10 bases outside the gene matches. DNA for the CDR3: TGTGCCATCGACCCAGGACAGGGGGGGTACAATGAGCAGTTCTTC. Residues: CAIDPGQGGYNEQFF.

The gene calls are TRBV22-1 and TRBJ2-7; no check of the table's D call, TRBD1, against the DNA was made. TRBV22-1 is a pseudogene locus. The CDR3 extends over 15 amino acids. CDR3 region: CPGSDNRDREYEQYF. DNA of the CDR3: TGTCCTGGGAGCGACAACCGGGACAGGGAGTACGAGCAGTACTTC.

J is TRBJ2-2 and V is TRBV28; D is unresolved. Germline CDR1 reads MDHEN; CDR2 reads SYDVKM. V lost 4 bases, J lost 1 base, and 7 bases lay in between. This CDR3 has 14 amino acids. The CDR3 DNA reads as TGTGCCAGCAGTTATAGAGGGAACACCGGGGAGCTGTTTTTT. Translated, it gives CASSYRGNTGELFF.

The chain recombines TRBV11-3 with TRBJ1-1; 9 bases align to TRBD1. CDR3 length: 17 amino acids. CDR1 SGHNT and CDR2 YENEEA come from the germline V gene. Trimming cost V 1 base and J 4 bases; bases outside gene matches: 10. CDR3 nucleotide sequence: TGTGCCAGCAGCTTAGTTGGGACAGGGATGAGGGGCACTGAAGCTTTCTTT. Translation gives CASSLVGTGMRGTEAFF.

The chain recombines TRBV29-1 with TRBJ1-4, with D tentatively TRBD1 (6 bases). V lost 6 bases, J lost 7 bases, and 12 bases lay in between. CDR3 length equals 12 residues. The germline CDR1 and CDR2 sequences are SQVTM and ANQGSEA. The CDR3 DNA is TGCAGCGTAAGGACAGAGGGTGAAAAACTGTTTTTT. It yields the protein CSVRTEGEKLFF.

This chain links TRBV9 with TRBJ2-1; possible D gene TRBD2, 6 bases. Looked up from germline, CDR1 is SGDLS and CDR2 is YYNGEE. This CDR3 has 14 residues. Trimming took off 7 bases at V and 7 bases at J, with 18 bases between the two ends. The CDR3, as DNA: TGTGCCAGCCACCCCAGACCGAGCGGGAATGAGCAGTTCTTC. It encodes CASHPRPSGNEQFF.

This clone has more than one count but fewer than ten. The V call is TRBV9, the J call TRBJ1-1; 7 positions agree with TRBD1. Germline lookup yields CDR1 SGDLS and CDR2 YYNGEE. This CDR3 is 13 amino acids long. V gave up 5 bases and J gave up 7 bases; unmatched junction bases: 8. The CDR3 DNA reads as TGTGCCAGCAGTGAAGAGGGGGCGGTTGAAGCTTTCTTT. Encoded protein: CASSEEGAVEAFF.

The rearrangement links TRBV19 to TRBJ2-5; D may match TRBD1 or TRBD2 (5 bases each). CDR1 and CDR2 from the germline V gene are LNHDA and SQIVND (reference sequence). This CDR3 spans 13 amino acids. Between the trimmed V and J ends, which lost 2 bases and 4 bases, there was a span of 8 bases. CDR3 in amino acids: CASSIQGVETQYF. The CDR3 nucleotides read TGTGCCAGTAGTATACAGGGAGTAGAGACCCAGTACTTC.

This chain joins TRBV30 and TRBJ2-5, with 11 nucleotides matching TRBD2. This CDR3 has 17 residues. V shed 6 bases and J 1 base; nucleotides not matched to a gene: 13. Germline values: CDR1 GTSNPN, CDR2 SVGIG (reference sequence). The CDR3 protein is CACLPIRLAGPQETQYF. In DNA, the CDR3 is TGTGCCTGCCTCCCGATCCGACTAGCGGGACCCCAAGAGACCCAGTACTTC.

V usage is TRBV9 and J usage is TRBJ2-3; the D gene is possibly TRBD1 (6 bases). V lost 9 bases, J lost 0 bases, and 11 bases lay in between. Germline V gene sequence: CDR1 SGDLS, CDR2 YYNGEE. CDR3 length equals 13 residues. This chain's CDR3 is CATGQGSTDTQYF. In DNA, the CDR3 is TGTGCCACCGGGCAGGGGAGCACAGATACGCAGTATTTT. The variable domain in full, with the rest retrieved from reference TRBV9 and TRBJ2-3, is DSGVTQTPKHLITATGQRVTLRCSPRSGDLSVYWYQQSLDQGLQFLIQYYNGEERAKGNILERFSAQQFPDLHSELNLSSLELGDSALYFCATGQGSTDTQYFGPGTRLTVL.

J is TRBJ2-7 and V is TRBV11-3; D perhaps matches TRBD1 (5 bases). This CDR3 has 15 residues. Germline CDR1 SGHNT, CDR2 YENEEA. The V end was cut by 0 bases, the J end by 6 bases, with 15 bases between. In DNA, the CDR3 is TGTGCCAGCAGCTTAGATTTGGGGCTTTATGGCGAGCAGTACTTC. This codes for CASSLDLGLYGEQYF.

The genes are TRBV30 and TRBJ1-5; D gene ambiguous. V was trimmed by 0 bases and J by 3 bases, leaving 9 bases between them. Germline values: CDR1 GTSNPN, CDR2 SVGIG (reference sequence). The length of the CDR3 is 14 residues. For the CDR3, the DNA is TGTGCCTGGAGTGTAGGCACAAACAATCAGCCCCAGCATTTT. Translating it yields CAWSVGTNNQPQHF.

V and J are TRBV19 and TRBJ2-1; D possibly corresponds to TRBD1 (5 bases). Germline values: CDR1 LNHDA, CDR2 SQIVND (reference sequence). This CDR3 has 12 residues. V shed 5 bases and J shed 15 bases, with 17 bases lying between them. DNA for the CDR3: TGTGCCAGTAGTCAGTCAGGTGGGGCCGGGTTCTTC. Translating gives CASSQSGGAGFF.

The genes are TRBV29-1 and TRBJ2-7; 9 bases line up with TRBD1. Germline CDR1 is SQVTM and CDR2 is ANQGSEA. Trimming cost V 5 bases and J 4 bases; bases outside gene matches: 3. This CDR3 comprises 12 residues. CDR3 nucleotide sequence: TGCAGCGTTAACAGGGGGCCTTACGAGCAGTACTTC. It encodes CSVNRGPYEQYF.

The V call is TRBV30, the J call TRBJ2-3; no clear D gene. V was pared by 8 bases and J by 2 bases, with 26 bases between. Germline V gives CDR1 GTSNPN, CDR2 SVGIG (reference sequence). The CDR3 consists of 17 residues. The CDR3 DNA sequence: TGTGCCCGCCAGGCGTACGACCCCGCCCTATCCACAGATACGCAGTATTTT. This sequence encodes CARQAYDPALSTDTQYF.

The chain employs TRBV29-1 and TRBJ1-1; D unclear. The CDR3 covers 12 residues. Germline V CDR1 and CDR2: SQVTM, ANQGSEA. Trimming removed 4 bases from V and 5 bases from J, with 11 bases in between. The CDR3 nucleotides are TGCAGCGTTGTAACAAAATCTACTGAAGCTTTCTTT. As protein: CSVVTKSTEAFF.